This T cell receptor beta chain was observed in a study of response to subunit inactivated influenza vaccine. The CDR3 runs to 16 residues. Germline V gene data show CDR1 as LGHNA and CDR2 as YSLEER. J was trimmed by 0 bases and V by 2 bases; bases with no gene match: 7. One entry per CDR3 protein results from TCRdb running MiXCR on the RT-PCR reads. Of about 570,000 distinct CDR3 sequences detected, about 11% appear once; the ten largest clones hold about 11%. The data were also submitted as part of a second study, on T cells expressing NK-cell markers. In that study: In generating TCR beta cDNA, 5'RACE template switching with UMIs was used. For several experiments, T cell sorting was restricted to the alpha-beta TCR population by means of an anti-gamma-delta TCR antibody.

This chain links TRBV4-3 with TRBJ2-7; 7 bases line up with TRBD1. The input for sequencing was PBMCs from blood, taken on the day of vaccination. This clonotype was sampled from a man between 50 and 59 years old who received an inactivated influenza vaccine. The CDR3: CASSQHETGFSYEQYF. Here the CDR3 DNA reads TGCGCCAGCAGCCAACACGAGACAGGGTTCTCCTACGAGCAGTACTTC.